This T cell receptor (beta chain) comes out of a study of CD8 T cells in Susac syndrome. Reverse transcription used roughly 0.5 to 1 ug RNA and random hexamers. Amplification of TCR beta CDR3 was carried out by immunoSEQ multiplex PCR, which covered 54 Vbeta and 13 Jbeta segments. Using its own MiXCR run on the immunoSEQ multiplex PCR reads, TCRdb lists one record per CDR3 protein. This table has about 120,000 distinct CDR3 sequences, around 92% appearing once. CD8+ and CD4+ T cells circulating in blood were sequenced for TCR beta. While serving as controls, healthy donors were matched for age and sex. Both CD4+ and CD8+ T cells were negatively isolated, and TEMRA cells underwent FACS enrichment. The ends were cut back, 6 bases at V and 0 bases at J, with 11 bases in the middle. This CDR3 spans 14 amino acids. This clonotype was counted once.

This sequence was found in a human donor in good health. V is TRBV12-3 or TRBV12-4 and J is TRBJ1-2; no clear D. The sequencing sample was made of CD8+ T cells from PBMCs. The CDR3: CASSHIRANYGYTF. The CDR3 region has the DNA TGTGCCAGCAGCCACATCCGAGCTAACTATGGCTACACCTTC.